These 3 T cell receptor beta chains were all obtained from the same sample, sequenced in a study of blood T cell repertoires in COVID-19. The table came from immunoSEQ multiplex PCR; TCRdb's copy has only in-frame clones and leaves some out. The sample has about 210,000 clones, under 95% seen once. The sequencing sample was made of peripheral blood. These receptors originate from a young man with acute or convalescent COVID-19.

This sequence joins TRBV5-1 and TRBJ2-7; a possible D gene is TRBD1 (6 bases). The CDR3 runs 14 residues. V was cut by 3 bases and J by 5 bases, with 15 bases left in between. Germline CDR1 and CDR2: SGHRS and YFSETQ. CDR3 sequence (DNA): TGCGCCAGCAGCTCGCAGGGGATTGAGAACGAGCAGTACTTC. Its translation is CASSSQGIENEQYF.

V gene TRBV19 combines with J gene TRBJ1-5, with 7 bases identical to TRBD1. The trim removed 3 bases at V and 2 bases at J, leaving 4 bases unmatched. The CDR3 spans 15 residues. Germline CDR1 reads LNHDA; CDR2 reads SQIVND (reference sequence). CDR3 amino acids: CASSIDRVGNQPQHF. The DNA for the CDR3 is TGTGCCAGTAGTATCGACAGGGTAGGCAATCAGCCCCAGCATTTT.

Concerning this clone itself: The junction and the germline gene differ at one end; a read error may be behind it. The chain carries TRBV5-1 and TRBJ2-2; 9 nucleotides align to TRBD2. This CDR3 comprises 17 residues. Germline lookup yields CDR1 SGHRS and CDR2 YFSETQ. CDR3 protein: CASSFSGGTGSTRELFF. In DNA, the CDR3 is TGCGCCAGCAGCTTTAGCGGGGGAACAGGGTCCACCCGGGAGCTGTTTTTT.